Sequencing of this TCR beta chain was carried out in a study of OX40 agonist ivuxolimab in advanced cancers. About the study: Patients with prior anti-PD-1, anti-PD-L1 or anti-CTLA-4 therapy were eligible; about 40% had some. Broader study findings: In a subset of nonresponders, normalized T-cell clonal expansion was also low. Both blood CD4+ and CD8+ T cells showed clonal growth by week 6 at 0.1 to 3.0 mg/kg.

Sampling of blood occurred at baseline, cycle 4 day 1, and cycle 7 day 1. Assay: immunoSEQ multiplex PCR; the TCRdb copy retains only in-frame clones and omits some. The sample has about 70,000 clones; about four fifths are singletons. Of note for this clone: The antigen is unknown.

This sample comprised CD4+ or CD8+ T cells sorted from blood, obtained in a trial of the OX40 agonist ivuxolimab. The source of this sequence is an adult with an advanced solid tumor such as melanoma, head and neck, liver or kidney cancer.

For the CDR3, the DNA is TGTGCCAGCAGTGAATCTAGCGTGAATACGCAGTATTTT. Translation: CASSESSVNTQYF. This chain joins TRBV25-1 and TRBJ2-3; maybe TRBD2 (6 bases). Germline V gene data show CDR1 as MGHDK and CDR2 as SYGVNS. Trimming left V 1 base short and J 7 bases short, with 9 bases between. This CDR3 has 13 amino acids.